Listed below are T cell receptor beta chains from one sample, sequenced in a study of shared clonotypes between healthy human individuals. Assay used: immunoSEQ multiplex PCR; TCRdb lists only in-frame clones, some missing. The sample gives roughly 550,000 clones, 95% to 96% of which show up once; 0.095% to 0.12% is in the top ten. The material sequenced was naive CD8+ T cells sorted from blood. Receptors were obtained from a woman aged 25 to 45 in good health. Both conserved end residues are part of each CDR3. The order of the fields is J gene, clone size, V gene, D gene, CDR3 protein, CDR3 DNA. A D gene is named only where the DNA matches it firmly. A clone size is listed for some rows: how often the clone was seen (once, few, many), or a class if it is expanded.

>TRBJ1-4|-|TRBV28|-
CASRPPGSLEKLFF
TGTGCCAGCAGACCACCCGGCTCACTGGAAAAACTGTTTTTT
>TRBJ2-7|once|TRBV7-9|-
CASSTKRGGRSYEQYF
TGTGCCAGCAGCACAAAAAGAGGGGGACGGTCCTACGAGCAGTACTTC
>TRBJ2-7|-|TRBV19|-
CASSITVLGPVEQYF
TGTGCCAGTAGTATCACCGTACTGGGGCCTGTCGAGCAGTACTTC
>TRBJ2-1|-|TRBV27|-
CASSLDGYNEQFF
TGTGCCAGCAGTTTAGACGGATACAATGAGCAGTTCTTC
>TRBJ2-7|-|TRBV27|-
CASSLSMGSGVGYEQYF
TGTGCCAGCAGTTTATCGATGGGATCGGGGGTTGGCTACGAGCAGTACTTC
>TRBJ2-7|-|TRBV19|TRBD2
CASSIPSGRISYEQYF
TGTGCCAGTAGTATCCCCAGCGGGAGAATATCCTACGAGCAGTACTTC
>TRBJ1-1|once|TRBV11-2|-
CASSLGSPRAFF
TGTGCCAGCAGCTTAGGATCCCCCCGAGCTTTCTTT
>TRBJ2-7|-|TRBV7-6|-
CASSLATTGLPHEQYF
TGTGCCAGCAGCTTAGCAACTACAGGGTTGCCCCACGAGCAGTACTTC
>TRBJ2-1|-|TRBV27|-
CASSPRRSYNEQFF
TGTGCCAGCAGCCCCAGACGCTCCTACAATGAGCAGTTCTTC
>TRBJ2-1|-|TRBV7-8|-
CASSLSNNEQFF
TGTGCCAGCAGCTTATCGAACAATGAGCAGTTCTTC
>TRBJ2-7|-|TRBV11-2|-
CASSLGRGGEQYF
TGTGCCAGCAGCTTAGGTAGGGGTGGCGAGCAGTACTTC
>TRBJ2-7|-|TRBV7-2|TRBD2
CASSLAASSYEQYF
TGTGCCAGCAGCCTAGCGGCAAGCTCCTACGAGCAGTACTTC
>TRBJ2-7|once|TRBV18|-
CASSPPGGVGYEQYF
TGTGCCAGCTCACCACCGGGGGGAGTTGGCTACGAGCAGTACTTC
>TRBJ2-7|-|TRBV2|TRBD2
CASSLPREDLYEQYF
TGTGCCAGCAGTTTACCCCGGGAGGATTTGTACGAGCAGTACTTC
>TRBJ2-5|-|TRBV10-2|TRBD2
CASSDDPIRLAGETQYF
TGCGCCAGCAGTGATGATCCAATTCGACTAGCGGGTGAGACCCAGTACTTC
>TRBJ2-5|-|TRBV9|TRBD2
CASNAVAGDETQYF
TGTGCCAGCAACGCTGTTGCGGGAGATGAGACCCAGTACTTC
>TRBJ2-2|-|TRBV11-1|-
CASSWGGGELFF
TGTGCCAGCAGCTGGGGTGGGGGAGAGCTGTTTTTT
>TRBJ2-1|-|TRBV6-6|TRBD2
CASSYPKREPYNEQFF
TGTGCCAGCAGTTACCCAAAGCGGGAGCCCTACAATGAGCAGTTCTTC
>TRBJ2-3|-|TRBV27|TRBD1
CASSFTAPGGTDTQYF
TGTGCCAGCAGTTTTACCGCCCCAGGGGGAACAGATACGCAGTATTTT
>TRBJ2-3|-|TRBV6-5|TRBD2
CASSSGTSGSTDTQYF
TGTGCCAGCAGTTCCGGGACTAGCGGGAGTACAGATACGCAGTATTTT
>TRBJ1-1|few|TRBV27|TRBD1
CASSGRGLTEAFF
TGTGCCAGCAGCGGCAGGGGGCTGACTGAAGCTTTCTTT
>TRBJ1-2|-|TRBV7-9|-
CASSLDQPNYGYTF
TGTGCCAGCAGCTTAGACCAGCCCAACTATGGCTACACCTTC
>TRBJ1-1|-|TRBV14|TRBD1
CASSLGQGFAEAFF
TGTGCCAGCAGCTTAGGACAGGGGTTCGCTGAAGCTTTCTTT
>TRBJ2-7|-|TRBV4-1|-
CASSPFPGLRPSSYEQYF
TGCGCCAGCAGCCCCTTCCCGGGACTGCGACCCAGCTCCTACGAGCAGTACTTC
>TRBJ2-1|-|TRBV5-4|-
CASSLDDNNEQFF
TGTGCCAGCAGCTTGGACGACAACAATGAGCAGTTCTTC
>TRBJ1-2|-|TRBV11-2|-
CASSPSRGGRSGYTF
TGTGCCAGCAGCCCCAGCCGGGGAGGGCGATCCGGCTACACCTTC
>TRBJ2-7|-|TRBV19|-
CASSIVLGPLSYEQYF
TGTGCCAGTAGTATAGTTTTGGGACCGCTCTCCTACGAGCAGTACTTC
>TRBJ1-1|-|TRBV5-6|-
CASSLLQSGASENTEAFF
TGTGCCAGCAGCTTGTTGCAGTCGGGGGCGAGTGAGAACACTGAAGCTTTCTTT
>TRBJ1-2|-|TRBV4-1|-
CASSQTVSYGYTF
TGCGCCAGCAGCCAGACCGTCAGCTATGGCTACACCTTC
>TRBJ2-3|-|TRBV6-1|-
CASSEGLPYTDTQYF
TGTGCCAGCAGTGAAGGACTACCTTACACAGATACGCAGTATTTT
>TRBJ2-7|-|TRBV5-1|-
CASSPFGLSYEQYF
TGCGCCAGCAGCCCTTTTGGACTATCCTACGAGCAGTACTTC
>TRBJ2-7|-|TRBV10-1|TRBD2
CASSDQGTSGYEQYF
TGCGCCAGCAGTGATCAAGGGACTAGCGGCTACGAGCAGTACTTC
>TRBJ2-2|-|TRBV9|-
CASSVVGTNTGELFF
TGTGCCAGCAGCGTAGTCGGGACAAACACCGGGGAGCTGTTTTTT
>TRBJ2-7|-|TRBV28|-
CASSLIPTGLGYEQYF
TGTGCCAGCAGTTTAATCCCCACGGGACTCGGCTACGAGCAGTACTTC
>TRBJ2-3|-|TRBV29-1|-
CSDMDRPDTQYF
TGCAGCGATATGGACAGACCAGATACGCAGTATTTT
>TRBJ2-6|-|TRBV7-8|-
CASSGGTDGANVLTF
TGTGCCAGCAGCGGAGGGACAGATGGGGCCAACGTCCTGACTTTC
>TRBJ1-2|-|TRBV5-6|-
CASSLGTGNYGYTF
TGTGCCAGCAGCTTGGGGACGGGGAACTATGGCTACACCTTC
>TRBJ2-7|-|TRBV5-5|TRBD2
CASSFSSGGTVYEQYF
TGTGCCAGCAGCTTCTCTAGCGGGGGGACCGTCTACGAGCAGTACTTC
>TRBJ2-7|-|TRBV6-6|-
CASTASVSYEQYF
TGTGCCAGCACGGCTAGCGTCTCCTACGAGCAGTACTTC
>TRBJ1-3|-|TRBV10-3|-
CAVGGGNTIYF
TGTGCCGTAGGGGGAGGAAACACCATATATTTT
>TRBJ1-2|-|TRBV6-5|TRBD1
CASSPDRGFYGYTF
TGTGCCAGCAGTCCCGACAGGGGGTTTTATGGCTACACCTTC
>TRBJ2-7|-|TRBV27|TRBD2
CASSLGASGSYEQYF
TGTGCCAGCAGTTTGGGGGCTAGCGGGAGTTACGAGCAGTACTTC
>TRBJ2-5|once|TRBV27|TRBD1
CASAGQGGVTQYF
TGTGCCAGCGCGGGACAGGGAGGGGTGACCCAGTACTTC
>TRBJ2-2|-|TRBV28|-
CASRDYTGELFF
TGTGCCAGCAGGGATTACACCGGGGAGCTGTTTTTT
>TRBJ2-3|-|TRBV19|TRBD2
CASSIVGGAGLAGDTQYF
TGTGCCAGTAGTATTGTCGGGGGGGCCGGACTAGCGGGAGATACGCAGTATTTT
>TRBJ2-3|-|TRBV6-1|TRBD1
CASSGTVSSTDTQYF
TGTGCCAGCAGCGGGACAGTATCTAGCACAGATACGCAGTATTTT
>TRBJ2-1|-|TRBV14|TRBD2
CASSQDQAGEGFVEQFF
TGTGCCAGCAGCCAAGATCAAGCGGGAGAGGGTTTTGTTGAGCAGTTCTTC
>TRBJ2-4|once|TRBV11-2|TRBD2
CASSAPGLAVAKNIQYF
TGTGCCAGCAGCGCGCCGGGACTAGCGGTAGCCAAAAACATTCAGTACTTC
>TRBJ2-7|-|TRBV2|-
CASSSANYEQYF
TGTGCCAGCTCTTCAGCCAACTACGAGCAGTACTTC